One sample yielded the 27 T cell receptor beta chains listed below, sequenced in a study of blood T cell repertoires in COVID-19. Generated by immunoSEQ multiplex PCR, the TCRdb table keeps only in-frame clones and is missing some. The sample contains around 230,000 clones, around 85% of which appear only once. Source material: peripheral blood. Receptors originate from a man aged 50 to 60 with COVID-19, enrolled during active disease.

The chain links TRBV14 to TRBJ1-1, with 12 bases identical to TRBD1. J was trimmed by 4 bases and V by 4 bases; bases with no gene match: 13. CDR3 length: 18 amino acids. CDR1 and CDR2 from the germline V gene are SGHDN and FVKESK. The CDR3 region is CASSPRPGTGGLGTEAFF. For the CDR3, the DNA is TGTGCCAGCAGCCCGAGGCCCGGGACAGGGGGCTTAGGCACTGAAGCTTTCTTT.

Here the CDR3 reads CASSESRQGLSGYTF. DNA for the CDR3: TGCGCCAGCAGTGAGTCGCGTCAGGGGTTGAGTGGCTACACCTTC. The chain uses TRBV10-1 and TRBJ1-2, with D possibly TRBD1 on 6 matching bases. CDR3 size: 15 residues. The V gene's germline CDR1 is WNHNN and CDR2 SYGVQD (reference sequence). V was trimmed by 0 bases and J by 7 bases, leaving 15 bases between them.

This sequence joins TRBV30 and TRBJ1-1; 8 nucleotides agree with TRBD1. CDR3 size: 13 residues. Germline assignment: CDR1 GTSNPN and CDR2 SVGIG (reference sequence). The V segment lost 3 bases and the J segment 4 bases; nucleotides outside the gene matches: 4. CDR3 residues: CAWSQGAGTEAFF. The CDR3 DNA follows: TGTGCCTGGAGCCAGGGGGCAGGCACTGAAGCTTTCTTT.

In nucleotides, the CDR3 is TGTGCCAGCAGCCGCCTAGCGGGGACCTACAATGAGCAGTTCTTC. It yields the protein CASSRLAGTYNEQFF. The chain has TRBV7-3 and TRBJ2-1, with 9 nucleotides matching TRBD2. V dropped 5 bases and J dropped 2; count of bases not matched to a gene: 4. This CDR3 spans 15 amino acids. CDR1 is SGHTA and CDR2 is FQGTGA in the germline V gene.

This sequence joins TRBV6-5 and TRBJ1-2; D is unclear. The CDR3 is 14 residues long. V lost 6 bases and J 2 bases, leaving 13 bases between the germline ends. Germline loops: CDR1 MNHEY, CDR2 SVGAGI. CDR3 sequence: CASRKVSGNYGYTF. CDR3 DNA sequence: TGTGCCAGCAGAAAAGTTTCGGGAAACTATGGCTACACCTTC.

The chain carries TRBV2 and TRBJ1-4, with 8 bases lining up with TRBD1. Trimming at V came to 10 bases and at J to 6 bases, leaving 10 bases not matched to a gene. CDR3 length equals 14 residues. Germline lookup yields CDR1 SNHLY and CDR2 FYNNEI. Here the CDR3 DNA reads TGTGCCATACTATCAGACAGGGGTGATGAAAAACTGTTTTTT. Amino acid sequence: CAILSDRGDEKLFF.

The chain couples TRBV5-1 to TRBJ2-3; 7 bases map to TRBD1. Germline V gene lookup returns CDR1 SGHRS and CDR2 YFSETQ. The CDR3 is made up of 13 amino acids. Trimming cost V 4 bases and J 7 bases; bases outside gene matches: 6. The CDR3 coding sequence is TGCGCCAGCAGCCTGGGGACAGACAATACGCAGTATTTT. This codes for CASSLGTDNTQYF. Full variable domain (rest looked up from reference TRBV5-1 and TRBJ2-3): KAGVTQTPRYLIKTRGQQVTLSCSPISGHRSVSWYQQTPGQGLQFLFEYFSETQRNKGNFPGRFSGRQFSNSRSEMNVSTLELGDSALYLCASSLGTDNTQYFGPGTRLTVL.

CDR3 in amino acids: CASRVGGGQTNEKLFF. The CDR3 nucleotides read TGTGCCAGCAGGGTAGGCGGGGGGCAGACTAATGAAAAACTGTTTTTT. The chain couples TRBV2 to TRBJ1-4, with D possibly TRBD1 on 6 matching bases. Trimming removed 6 bases at V and 2 bases at J, with 16 bases between. The CDR3 extends over 16 amino acids. In germline, CDR1 is SNHLY, CDR2 FYNNEI.

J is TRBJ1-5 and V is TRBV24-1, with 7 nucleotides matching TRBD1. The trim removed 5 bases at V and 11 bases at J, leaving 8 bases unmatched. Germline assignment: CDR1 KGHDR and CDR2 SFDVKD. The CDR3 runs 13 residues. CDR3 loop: CATSGPTGAAQHF. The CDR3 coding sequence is TGTGCCACCAGTGGCCCTACAGGGGCGGCCCAGCATTTT.

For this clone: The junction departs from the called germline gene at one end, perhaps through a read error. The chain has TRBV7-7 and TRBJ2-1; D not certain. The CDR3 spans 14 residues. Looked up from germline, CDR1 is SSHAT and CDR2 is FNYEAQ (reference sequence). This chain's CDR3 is CASSLGQNYNEQFF. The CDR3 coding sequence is TGTGCTAGCAGCTTAGGGCAGAATTACAATGAGCAGTTCTTC.

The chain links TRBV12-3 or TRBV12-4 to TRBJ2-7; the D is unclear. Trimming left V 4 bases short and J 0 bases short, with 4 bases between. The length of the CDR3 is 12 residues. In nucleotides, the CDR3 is TGTGCCAGCAGTTCCTTCTCCTACGAGCAGTACTTC. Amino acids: CASSSFSYEQYF.

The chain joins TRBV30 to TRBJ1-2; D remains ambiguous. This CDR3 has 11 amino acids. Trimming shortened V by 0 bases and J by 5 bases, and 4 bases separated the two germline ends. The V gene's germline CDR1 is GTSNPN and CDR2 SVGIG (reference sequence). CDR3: CAWSVRYGYTF. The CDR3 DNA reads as TGTGCCTGGAGTGTTCGGTATGGCTACACCTTC.

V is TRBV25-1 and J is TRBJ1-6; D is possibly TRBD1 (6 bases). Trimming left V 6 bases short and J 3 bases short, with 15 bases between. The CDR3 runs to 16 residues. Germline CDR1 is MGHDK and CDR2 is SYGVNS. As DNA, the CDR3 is TGTGCCAGCAGGGATCATAGGGGGTACTATAATTCACCCCTCCACTTT. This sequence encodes CASRDHRGYYNSPLHF.

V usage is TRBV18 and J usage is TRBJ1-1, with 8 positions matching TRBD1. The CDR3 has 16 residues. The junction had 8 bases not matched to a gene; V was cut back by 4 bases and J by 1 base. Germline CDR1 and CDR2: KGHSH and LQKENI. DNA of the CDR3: TGTGCCAGCTCACAAGGACAGGGTTCTTGGAACACTGAAGCTTTCTTT. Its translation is CASSQGQGSWNTEAFF.

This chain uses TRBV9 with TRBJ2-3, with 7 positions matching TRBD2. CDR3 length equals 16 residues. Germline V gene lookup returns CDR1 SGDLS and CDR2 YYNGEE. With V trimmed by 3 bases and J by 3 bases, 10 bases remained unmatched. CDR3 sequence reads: CASSGGLTPTTDTQYF. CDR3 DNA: TGTGCCAGCAGCGGGGGACTAACGCCTACAACAGATACGCAGTATTTT.

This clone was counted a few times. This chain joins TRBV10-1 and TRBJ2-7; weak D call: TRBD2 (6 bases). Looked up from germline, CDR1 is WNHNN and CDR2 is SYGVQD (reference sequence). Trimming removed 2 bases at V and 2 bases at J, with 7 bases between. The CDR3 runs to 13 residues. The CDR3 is CASSEAGTYEQYF. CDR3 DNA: TGCGCCAGCAGTGAGGCGGGGACCTACGAGCAGTACTTC.

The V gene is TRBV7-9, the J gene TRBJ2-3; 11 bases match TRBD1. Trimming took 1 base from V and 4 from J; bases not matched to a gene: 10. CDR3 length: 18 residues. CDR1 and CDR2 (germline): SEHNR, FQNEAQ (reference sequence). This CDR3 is CASSLGGAGTGGADTQYF. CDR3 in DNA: TGTGCCAGCAGCTTAGGCGGGGCAGGGACAGGGGGTGCAGATACGCAGTATTTT.

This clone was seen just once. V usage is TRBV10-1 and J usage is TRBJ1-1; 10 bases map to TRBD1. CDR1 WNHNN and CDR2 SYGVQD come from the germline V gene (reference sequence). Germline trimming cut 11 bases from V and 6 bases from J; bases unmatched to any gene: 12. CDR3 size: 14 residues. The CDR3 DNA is TGCGCCGTCAGCCTGACAGGGGGCCATCCTGAAGCTTTCTTT. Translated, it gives CAVSLTGGHPEAFF.

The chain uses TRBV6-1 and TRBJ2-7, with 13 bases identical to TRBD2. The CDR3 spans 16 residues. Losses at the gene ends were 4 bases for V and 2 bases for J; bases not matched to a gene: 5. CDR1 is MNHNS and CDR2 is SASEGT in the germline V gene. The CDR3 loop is CASSARLAGGTYEQYF. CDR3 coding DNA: TGTGCCAGCAGTGCTAGACTAGCGGGGGGAACCTACGAGCAGTACTTC.

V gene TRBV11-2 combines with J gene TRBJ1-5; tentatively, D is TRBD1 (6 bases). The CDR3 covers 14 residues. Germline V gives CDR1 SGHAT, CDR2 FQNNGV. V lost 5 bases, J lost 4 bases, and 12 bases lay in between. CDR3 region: CASSPGTQNQPQHF. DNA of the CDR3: TGTGCCAGCAGCCCCGGGACACAGAATCAGCCCCAGCATTTT.

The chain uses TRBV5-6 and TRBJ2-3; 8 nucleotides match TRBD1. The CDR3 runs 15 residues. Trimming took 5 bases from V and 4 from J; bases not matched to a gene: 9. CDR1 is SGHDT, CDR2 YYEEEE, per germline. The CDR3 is CASRIRRGRSDTQYF. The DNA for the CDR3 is TGTGCCAGCAGGATCCGCAGGGGGCGATCAGATACGCAGTATTTT.

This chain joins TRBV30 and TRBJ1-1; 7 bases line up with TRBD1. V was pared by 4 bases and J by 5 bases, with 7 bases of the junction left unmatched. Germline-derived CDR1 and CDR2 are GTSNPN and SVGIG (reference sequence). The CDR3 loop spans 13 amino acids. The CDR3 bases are TGTGCCTGGAAGGGGGCGGCGCCGACTGAAGCTTTCTTT. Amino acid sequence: CAWKGAAPTEAFF.

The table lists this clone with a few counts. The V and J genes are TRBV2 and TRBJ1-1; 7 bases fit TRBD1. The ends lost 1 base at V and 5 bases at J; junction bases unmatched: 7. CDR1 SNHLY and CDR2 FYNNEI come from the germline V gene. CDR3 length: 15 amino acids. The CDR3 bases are TGTGCCAGCAGTGAAGGGCCAGGGGGTGGGACTGAAGCTTTCTTT. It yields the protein CASSEGPGGGTEAFF.

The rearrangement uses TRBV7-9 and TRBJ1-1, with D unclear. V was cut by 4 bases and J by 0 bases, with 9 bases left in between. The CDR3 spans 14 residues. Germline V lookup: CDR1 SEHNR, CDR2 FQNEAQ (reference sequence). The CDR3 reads CASSWGDLNTEAFF. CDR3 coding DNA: TGTGCCAGCAGCTGGGGAGACTTGAACACTGAAGCTTTCTTT.

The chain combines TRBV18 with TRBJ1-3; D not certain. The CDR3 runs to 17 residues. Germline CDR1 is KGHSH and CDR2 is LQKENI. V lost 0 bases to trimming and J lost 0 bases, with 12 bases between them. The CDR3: CASSPPGAGDSGNTIYF. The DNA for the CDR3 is TGTGCCAGCTCACCACCGGGAGCAGGAGACTCTGGAAACACCATATATTTT.

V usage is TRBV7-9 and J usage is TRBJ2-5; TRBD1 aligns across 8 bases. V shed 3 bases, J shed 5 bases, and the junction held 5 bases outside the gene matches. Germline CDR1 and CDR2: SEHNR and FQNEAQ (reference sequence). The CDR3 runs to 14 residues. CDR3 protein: CASSFQGAEETQYF. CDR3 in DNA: TGTGCCAGCAGCTTCCAGGGGGCTGAGGAGACCCAGTACTTC.

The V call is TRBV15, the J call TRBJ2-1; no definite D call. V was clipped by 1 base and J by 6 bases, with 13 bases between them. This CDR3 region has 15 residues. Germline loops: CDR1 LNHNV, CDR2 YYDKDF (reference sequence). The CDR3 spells CATSRGISDLNEQFF. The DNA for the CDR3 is TGTGCCACCAGCAGAGGTATCAGCGACCTCAATGAGCAGTTCTTC.